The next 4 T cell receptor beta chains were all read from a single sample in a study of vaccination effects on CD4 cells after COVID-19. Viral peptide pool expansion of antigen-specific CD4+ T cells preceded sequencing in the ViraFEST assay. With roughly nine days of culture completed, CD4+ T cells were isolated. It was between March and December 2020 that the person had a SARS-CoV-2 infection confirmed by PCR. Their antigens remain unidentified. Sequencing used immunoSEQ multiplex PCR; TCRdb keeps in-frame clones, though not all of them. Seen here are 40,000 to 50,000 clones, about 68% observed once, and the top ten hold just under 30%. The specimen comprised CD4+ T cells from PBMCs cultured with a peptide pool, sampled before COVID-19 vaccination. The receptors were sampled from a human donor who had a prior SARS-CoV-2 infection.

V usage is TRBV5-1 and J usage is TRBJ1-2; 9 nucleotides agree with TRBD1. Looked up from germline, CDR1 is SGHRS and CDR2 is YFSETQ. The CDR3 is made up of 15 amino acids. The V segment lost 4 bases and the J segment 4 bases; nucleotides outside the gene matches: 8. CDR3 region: CASSDPGQGFYGYTF. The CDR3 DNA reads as TGCGCCAGCAGCGACCCGGGACAGGGTTTCTATGGCTACACCTTC. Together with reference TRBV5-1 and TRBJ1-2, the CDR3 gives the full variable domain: KAGVTQTPRYLIKTRGQQVTLSCSPISGHRSVSWYQQTPGQGLQFLFEYFSETQRNKGNFPGRFSGRQFSNSRSEMNVSTLELGDSALYLCASSDPGQGFYGYTFGSGTRLTVV.

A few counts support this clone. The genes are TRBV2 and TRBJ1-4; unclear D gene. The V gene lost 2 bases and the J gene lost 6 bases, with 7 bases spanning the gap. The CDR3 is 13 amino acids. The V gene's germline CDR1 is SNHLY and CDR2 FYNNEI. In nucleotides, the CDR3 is TGTGCCAGCAGTGAATGGGCGGATGAAAAACTGTTTTTT. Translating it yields CASSEWADEKLFF.

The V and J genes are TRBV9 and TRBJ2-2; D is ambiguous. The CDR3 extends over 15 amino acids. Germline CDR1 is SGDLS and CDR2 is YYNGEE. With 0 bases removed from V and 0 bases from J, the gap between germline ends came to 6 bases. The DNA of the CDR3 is TGTGCCAGCAGCGTAGGTCCTTCGAACACCGGGGAGCTGTTTTTT. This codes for CASSVGPSNTGELFF.

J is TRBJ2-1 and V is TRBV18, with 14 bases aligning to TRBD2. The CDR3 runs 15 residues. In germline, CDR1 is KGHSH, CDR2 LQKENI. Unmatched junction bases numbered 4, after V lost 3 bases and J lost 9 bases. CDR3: CASSPGLAGEGEQFF. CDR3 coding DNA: TGTGCCAGCTCACCGGGACTAGCGGGAGAGGGTGAGCAGTTCTTC. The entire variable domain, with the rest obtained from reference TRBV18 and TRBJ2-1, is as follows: NAGVMQNPRHLVRRRGQEARLRCSPMKGHSHVYWYRQLPEEGLKFMVYLQKENIIDESGMPKERFSAEFPKEGPSILRIQQVVRGDSAAYFCASSPGLAGEGEQFFGPGTRLTVL.